The sequence of this T cell receptor beta chain was determined in a study of blood T cell repertoires in COVID-19. Across the whole study: Sample material is recorded as cDNA or gDNA derived from T cells, B-cell-depleted T cells, or PBMCs.

The CDR3 totals 16 residues. CDR1 and CDR2 from the germline V gene are MNHNY and SVGAGI (reference sequence). The V and J ends lost 0 bases and 9 bases, in that order; junction bases with no gene match: 10. In the authors' methods: Estimates of nucleated cell counts were drawn from the amplification of reference gene primers. Here immunoSEQ multiplex PCR was the method, and the copy in TCRdb shows in-frame clones only, minus some. V and J calls and clone size come straight from that table; D and trimming were deduced from the DNA. Of about 200,000 clones listed, 70% to 90% are singletons. The receptor comes from a woman aged 70 to 79 with acute or convalescent COVID-19. The rearrangement links TRBV6-6 to TRBJ2-3, with 9 bases that match TRBD2. The specimen was peripheral blood. The CDR3 region has the DNA TGTGCCAGCAGTTACTCGGGGAGCGGGGGGACATGGACGCAGTATTTT. This sequence encodes CASSYSGSGGTWTQYF.